Below are 23 T cell receptor beta chains sequenced from a single sample in a study of blood T cell repertoires in COVID-19. Sequencing was performed with immunoSEQ multiplex PCR; in TCRdb, only in-frame clones are kept and a portion is missing. The sample lists tens of thousands of clones, roughly 90% occurring once. The material sequenced was peripheral blood. All receptors come from a man aged 60-69 years with active COVID-19.

This chain uses TRBV7-9 with TRBJ1-1; 7 bases line up with TRBD1. J gave up 6 bases and V 3 bases, and 4 bases lay outside the gene matches. Germline V lookup: CDR1 SEHNR, CDR2 FQNEAQ (reference sequence). The CDR3 totals 13 residues. CDR3 nucleotides: TGTGCCAGCAGCTTCCCCAGGGGGTCTGAAGCTTTCTTT. This sequence encodes CASSFPRGSEAFF.

The CDR3 sequence is CASSPRDSPQETQYF. CDR3 sequence (DNA): TGTGCCAGCAGCCCCCGGGACAGTCCCCAAGAGACCCAGTACTTC. The V and J genes are TRBV3-1 (or the pseudogene TRBV3-2) and TRBJ2-5, with TRBD1 identical over 7 bases. Unmatched junction bases numbered 6, after V lost 4 bases and J lost 1 base. CDR3 size: 15 residues. CDR1 is LGHDT, CDR2 YNNKEL, per germline (reference sequence).

CDR3 region: CASSLATGVYEQYF. The CDR3 DNA is TGCGCCAGCAGCTTGGCCACAGGAGTATACGAGCAGTACTTC. The rearrangement uses TRBV5-1 and TRBJ2-7; the D gene is possibly TRBD1 (5 bases). CDR1 and CDR2 from the germline V gene are SGHRS and YFSETQ. The V gene lost 0 bases and the J gene lost 4 bases, with 11 bases spanning the gap. The CDR3 is 14 residues long. Drawing the rest from reference TRBV5-1 and TRBJ2-7, the complete variable domain is KAGVTQTPRYLIKTRGQQVTLSCSPISGHRSVSWYQQTPGQGLQFLFEYFSETQRNKGNFPGRFSGRQFSNSRSEMNVSTLELGDSALYLCASSLATGVYEQYFGPGTRLTVT.

The chain combines TRBV7-9 with TRBJ2-2; D gene uncertain. V was cut by 1 base and J by 5 bases, with 8 bases left in between. The CDR3 is made up of 14 amino acids. Per the germline V gene, CDR1 is SEHNR and CDR2 is FQNEAQ (reference sequence). CDR3 DNA sequence: TGTGCCAGCAGCTTAGGGCGAGGAACCGGGGAGCTGTTTTTT. It is translated as CASSLGRGTGELFF. Supplemented by reference TRBV7-9 and TRBJ2-2, the full variable domain reads DTGVSQNPRHKITKRGQNVTFRCDPISEHNRLYWYRQTLGQGPEFLTYFQNEAQLEKSRLLSDRFSAERPKGSFSTLEIQRTEQGDSAMYLCASSLGRGTGELFFGEGSRLTVL.

The chain couples TRBV10-3 to TRBJ1-2; possible D gene TRBD1, 5 bases. This CDR3 has 12 residues. Germline V lookup: CDR1 ENHRY, CDR2 SYGVKD. Trimming removed 3 bases at V and 8 bases at J, with 10 bases between. Here the CDR3 reads CAISDKGEGYTF. CDR3 DNA: TGTGCCATCAGTGATAAAGGGGAAGGCTACACCTTC.

V and J are TRBV5-6 and TRBJ1-1; the match to TRBD1 covers 7 bases. This CDR3 comprises 15 residues. The V and J ends lost 4 bases and 5 bases, in that order; junction bases with no gene match: 11. Germline values: CDR1 SGHDT, CDR2 YYEEEE. The CDR3 DNA reads as TGTGCCAGCAGCGCACTACAGGGGTGGGAGACTGAAGCTTTCTTT. Encoded protein: CASSALQGWETEAFF.

The chain employs TRBV6-6 and TRBJ2-1; TRBD1 aligns across 9 bases. Germline CDR1 reads MNHNY; CDR2 reads SVGAGI (reference sequence). This CDR3 has 15 amino acids. Trimming cost V 7 bases and J 5 bases; bases outside gene matches: 9. CDR3 DNA sequence: TGTGCCAGCACCCCAACCGGACAGGGGAACAATGAGCAGTTCTTC. Protein sequence: CASTPTGQGNNEQFF.

The V gene is TRBV18, the J gene TRBJ2-3; 12 bases match TRBD2. Looked up from germline, CDR1 is KGHSH and CDR2 is LQKENI. CDR3 size: 16 residues. The trim removed 3 bases at V and 5 bases at J, leaving 6 bases unmatched. The CDR3 is CASSPRLAGVQDTQYF. CDR3 DNA: TGTGCCAGCTCACCGAGACTAGCGGGAGTGCAAGATACGCAGTATTTT.

The chain combines TRBV29-1 with TRBJ2-3; the D gene is possibly TRBD2 (6 bases). The V end was cut by 3 bases, the J end by 0 bases, with 13 bases between. CDR1 is SQVTM, CDR2 ANQGSEA, per germline. The CDR3 has 15 amino acids. The CDR3, as DNA: TGCAGCGTTGAGTTTAGCGGCACGAGCACAGATACGCAGTATTTT. Translated: CSVEFSGTSTDTQYF.

This clone showed up just a few times. V usage is TRBV10-2 and J usage is TRBJ2-7; no clear D. Trimming removed 7 bases at V and 0 bases at J, with 13 bases between. The CDR3 has 14 residues. The germline V gene has CDR1 WSHSY and CDR2 SAAADI. CDR3 amino acids: CASTRDGVSYEQYF. The CDR3 nucleotides are TGCGCCAGCACCAGAGACGGAGTCTCCTACGAGCAGTACTTC.

This chain joins TRBV4-1 and TRBJ2-2; maybe TRBD2 (6 bases). Germline V gene lookup returns CDR1 MGHRA and CDR2 YSYEKL. The V and J ends lost 1 base and 1 base respectively, with 16 bases between them. The CDR3 has 18 residues. CDR3 residues: CASSQARSASENTGELFF. As DNA, the CDR3 is TGCGCCAGCAGCCAAGCCCGGTCGGCTAGCGAGAACACCGGGGAGCTGTTTTTT.

The chain joins TRBV5-5 to TRBJ2-7; a possible D gene is TRBD2 (6 bases). The CDR3 totals 14 residues. CDR1 and CDR2 from the germline V gene are SGHKS and YYEKEE (reference sequence). Between the trimmed V and J ends, which lost 4 bases and 0 bases, there was a span of 11 bases. The CDR3 sequence is CASSASSDSYEQYF. CDR3 DNA: TGTGCCAGCAGCGCCTCTAGCGACTCCTACGAGCAGTACTTC.

The chain joins TRBV14 to TRBJ2-2; a possible D gene is TRBD2 (6 bases). The CDR3 has 14 residues. V dropped 1 base and J dropped 6 bases, with 9 bases sitting between them. Germline V gene lookup returns CDR1 SGHDN and CDR2 FVKESK. The DNA of the CDR3 is TGTGCCAGCAGCCAAGGCGGGAATGCCGGGGAGCTGTTTTTT. This sequence encodes CASSQGGNAGELFF.

The chain has TRBV5-6 and TRBJ2-7; 9 bases align to TRBD1. With 5 bases clipped from V and 5 bases from J, the junction kept 2 bases outside the gene matches. Looked up from germline, CDR1 is SGHDT and CDR2 is YYEEEE. The length of the CDR3 is 12 residues. This CDR3 reads CASRDRGNEQYF. CDR3 in DNA: TGTGCCAGCAGGGACAGGGGAAACGAGCAGTACTTC.

On this clone: The germline gene is not matched at one end of the junction; a read error may be the cause. This chain connects TRBV5-1 to TRBJ2-7; D remains ambiguous. The V gene's germline CDR1 is SGHRS and CDR2 YFSETQ. This CDR3 contains 14 residues. The CDR3 DNA sequence: TGCGCCAGCAGCTTAAGCCTCCTCTCCCACGAGCAGTACTTC. Amino acid sequence: CASSLSLLSHEQYF.

The rearrangement joins TRBV6-6 to TRBJ2-7; the match to TRBD2 covers 11 bases. The CDR3 has 16 amino acids. Germline V lookup: CDR1 MNHNY, CDR2 SVGAGI (reference sequence). The trim removed 0 bases at V and 7 bases at J, leaving 8 bases unmatched. In DNA form, the CDR3 reads TGTGCCAGCAGTTACTCCCGGACTAGCGGGCCCCTAGAGCAGTACTTC. Its protein is CASSYSRTSGPLEQYF.

The V and J genes are TRBV5-1 and TRBJ2-3, with a tentative D call TRBD2 (5 bases). The CDR3 contains 16 residues. V gave up 0 bases and J gave up 3 bases, with 14 bases separating them. Per germline, CDR1 SGHRS and CDR2 YFSETQ. The CDR3 spells CASSLALDGLTDTQYF. The CDR3 nucleotides are TGCGCCAGCAGCTTGGCACTAGACGGCTTAACAGATACGCAGTATTTT. The variable domain in full, with the rest retrieved from reference TRBV5-1 and TRBJ2-3, is KAGVTQTPRYLIKTRGQQVTLSCSPISGHRSVSWYQQTPGQGLQFLFEYFSETQRNKGNFPGRFSGRQFSNSRSEMNVSTLELGDSALYLCASSLALDGLTDTQYFGPGTRLTVL.

The chain is built from TRBV7-3 and TRBJ2-3; 10 bases line up with TRBD2. Trimming cost V 2 bases and J 2 bases; bases outside gene matches: 4. CDR1 SGHTA and CDR2 FQGTGA come from the germline V gene. The CDR3 has 16 residues. CDR3 loop: CASSLSGTSATDTQYF. CDR3 bases: TGTGCCAGCAGCTTATCCGGGACTAGCGCCACAGATACGCAGTATTTT.

The chain uses TRBV11-2 and TRBJ2-1, with D unresolved. Germline CDR1 and CDR2: SGHAT and FQNNGV. The CDR3 runs to 13 residues. The V end lost 5 bases, the J end lost 13 bases, and 18 bases lay between the germline ends. CDR3 bases: TGTGCCAGCAGCCAAATTGAGGCGACCAGTCAGTTCTTC. It encodes CASSQIEATSQFF.

The chain uses TRBV24-1 and TRBJ2-1; 9 nucleotides agree with TRBD2. V shed 6 bases, J shed 6 bases, and the junction held 11 bases outside the gene matches. This CDR3 spans 16 amino acids. Germline lookup yields CDR1 KGHDR and CDR2 SFDVKD. The DNA of the CDR3 is TGTGCCACCAGTAGGGCAGAAGGCGGGAGGGCCAATGAGCAGTTCTTC. Translation: CATSRAEGGRANEQFF.

The chain combines TRBV3-1 (or the pseudogene TRBV3-2) with TRBJ1-4; no definite D call. The CDR3 runs to 17 residues. Germline-derived CDR1 and CDR2 are LGHDT and YNNKEL (reference sequence). The V end lost 1 base, the J end lost 0 bases, and 12 bases lay between the germline ends. CDR3 sequence reads: CASSQGHSGATNEKLFF. For the CDR3, the DNA is TGTGCCAGCAGCCAAGGGCACAGCGGGGCAACTAATGAAAAACTGTTTTTT.

This sequence joins TRBV4-1 and TRBJ2-1; 11 bases are a match to TRBD2. Per germline, CDR1 MGHRA and CDR2 YSYEKL. V was pared by 1 base and J by 3 bases, with 17 bases of the junction left unmatched. This CDR3 spans 21 amino acids. CDR3 region: CASSQGPLGTSGQGNYNEQFF. CDR3 coding DNA: TGCGCCAGCAGCCAAGGCCCTCTAGGGACTAGCGGACAGGGCAACTACAATGAGCAGTTCTTC.

The chain carries TRBV11-2 and TRBJ2-7, with TRBD2 matching 13 bases. CDR1 and CDR2 (germline): SGHAT, FQNNGV. V shed 2 bases, J shed 7 bases, and the junction held 5 bases outside the gene matches. The CDR3 extends over 15 amino acids. CDR3 DNA: TGTGCCAGCAGCTTATTCCGGACTAGCGGGAGAGAGCAGTACTTC. It codes for CASSLFRTSGREQYF. The full variable domain, its missing parts supplied by reference TRBV11-2 and TRBJ2-7, is EAGVAQSPRYKIIEKRQSVAFWCNPISGHATLYWYQQILGQGPKLLIQFQNNGVVDDSQLPKDRFSAERLKGVDSTLKIQPAKLEDSAVYLCASSLFRTSGREQYFGPGTRLTVT.